These T cell receptor beta chains were read from a single sample in a study of radiotherapy plus CTLA-4 blockade in lung cancer. TCRdb's copy holds only in-frame clones and misses some; the assay was immunoSEQ multiplex PCR. The sample shows just over 60,000 clones, roughly 77% of them seen only once. The source material was peripheral blood, sampled from a patient treated with radiotherapy plus ipilimumab. The receptor source for this set is a human donor with non-small cell lung cancer who had a complete response to radiotherapy plus ipilimumab. Both conserved end residues are part of each CDR3. The order of the fields is J gene, V gene, clone size, D gene, CDR3 protein, CDR3 DNA. The D gene is left open where the match is weak. Some rows have no size entry. The others give once, few or many, or a class for an expanded clone.

TRBJ1-1 | TRBV7-6 | NA | TRBD1 | CASSTRQGWDTEAFF | TGTGCCAGCAGCACCCGACAGGGCTGGGACACTGAAGCTTTCTTT
TRBJ2-1 | TRBV30 | NA | TRBD2 | CAWSAPAGGPALF | TGTGCCTGGAGCGCCCCAGCGGGAGGGCCAGCACTCTTC
TRBJ1-5 | TRBV6-5 | NA | TRBD1 | CASSRTGGVNQPQHF | TGTGCCAGCAGCCGGACAGGGGGTGTCAATCAGCCCCAGCATTTT
TRBJ1-2 | TRBV5-8 | NA | NA | CASSANDRGAFYGYTF | TGTGCCAGCAGTGCTAACGACCGTGGAGCTTTCTATGGCTACACCTTC
TRBJ1-2 | TRBV28 | few | NA | CASRTFNTASDGYTF | TGTGCCAGCAGAACATTTAATACGGCGTCTGATGGCTACACCTTC
TRBJ1-2 | TRBV4-3 | NA | NA | CASSQAYWVGYTF | TGCGCCAGCAGCCAGGCATATTGGGTAGGCTACACCTTC
TRBJ2-5 | TRBV7-7 | NA | NA | CASKDIQETQYF | TGTGCTAGCAAAGACATCCAAGAGACCCAGTACTTC
TRBJ1-2 | TRBV4-3 | NA | NA | CASSLAGSLNGGYTF | TGCGCCAGCAGTCTTGCGGGGAGTCTCAACGGGGGCTACACCTTC
TRBJ1-1 | TRBV18 | NA | TRBD1 | CASTDRGGGTEAFF | TGTGCCAGCACTGACAGGGGGGGTGGCACTGAAGCTTTCTTT
TRBJ2-1 | TRBV19 | NA | NA | CASSSNEQFF | TGTGCCAGTAGTAGCAATGAGCAGTTCTTC
TRBJ1-3 | TRBV6-1 | NA | NA | CASKTDSSGNTIYF | TGTGCCAGCAAGACAGACAGCTCTGGAAACACCATATATTTT
TRBJ2-1 | TRBV7-2 | NA | NA | CASSSTRTTYNEQFF | TGTGCCAGCAGCTCAACTCGGACTACCTACAATGAGCAGTTCTTC
TRBJ2-1 | TRBV7-9 | NA | NA | CASSLSSTSDEQFF | TGTGCCAGCAGCTTATCCTCGACCTCCGATGAGCAGTTCTTC
TRBJ1-6 | TRBV25-1 | once | TRBD1 | CASNPDRGNNSPLHF | TGTGCCAGCAATCCCGACAGGGGCAATAATTCACCCCTCCACTTT
TRBJ1-4 | TRBV4-1 | NA | NA | CASSQRSATNEKLFF | TGCGCCAGCAGCCAAAGGTCTGCAACTAATGAAAAACTGTTTTTT
TRBJ1-5 | TRBV7-8 | NA | TRBD1 | CASSFTDRGREPQHF | TGTGCCAGCAGCTTCACGGACAGGGGTAGGGAGCCCCAGCATTTT
TRBJ2-5 | TRBV7-2 | NA | NA | CASSPSDTQTQYF | TGTGCCAGCAGCCCGTCGGACACACAGACCCAGTACTTC
TRBJ1-1 | TRBV5-1 | NA | TRBD1 | CASSLVVRGTEAFF | TGCGCCAGCAGCTTGGTAGTCAGGGGGACTGAAGCTTTCTTT
TRBJ1-5 | TRBV4-1 | NA | TRBD1 | CASSQDGQAITPQHF | TGCGCCAGCAGCCAAGATGGACAGGCTATCACGCCCCAGCATTTT
TRBJ2-3 | TRBV29-1 | few | TRBD2 | CSVEKTSGRFGDTQYF | TGCAGCGTTGAAAAGACTAGCGGGAGATTCGGAGATACGCAGTATTTT
TRBJ2-7 | TRBV9 | NA | TRBD1 | CASSVSGTGLYEQYF | TGTGCCAGCAGCGTATCGGGGACAGGGCTCTACGAGCAGTACTTC
TRBJ2-7 | TRBV4-3 | NA | NA | CASSQDRVSSYEQYF | TGCGCCAGCAGCCAAGATCGGGTCAGCTCCTACGAGCAGTACTTC
TRBJ2-3 | TRBV7-2 | NA | TRBD2 | CASSLGLAVADTQYF | TGTGCCAGCAGCTTGGGACTAGCGGTCGCAGATACGCAGTATTTT
TRBJ1-1 | TRBV4-1 | NA | NA | CASSQDGGSNTEAFF | TGCGCCAGCAGCCAAGATGGGGGCTCCAACACTGAAGCTTTCTTT
TRBJ2-1 | TRBV6-1 | NA | NA | CASSLGVDEQFF | TGTGCCAGCAGTCTCGGAGTAGATGAGCAGTTCTTC
TRBJ1-5 | TRBV18 | NA | NA | CASSPEVGQPQHF | TGTGCCAGCTCACCCGAGGTTGGCCAGCCCCAGCATTTT
TRBJ2-3 | TRBV19 | NA | NA | CASSIRWARQEGTDTQYF | TGTGCCAGTAGTATAAGGTGGGCGAGGCAAGAAGGAACAGATACGCAGTATTTT
TRBJ2-5 | TRBV2 | NA | TRBD1 | CASSRDRGDQETQYF | TGTGCCAGCAGTCGGGACAGGGGAGACCAAGAGACCCAGTACTTC
TRBJ2-1 | TRBV7-7 | few | NA | CASSSQGSGYNEQFF | TGTGCTAGCAGCTCTCAGGGGTCGGGCTACAATGAGCAGTTCTTC
TRBJ1-3 | TRBV2 | NA | NA | CASTRTALSGNTIYF | TGTGCCAGCACTAGGACAGCCCTCTCTGGAAACACCATATATTTT
TRBJ1-2 | TRBV10-3 | NA | NA | CAIRSLPDSYGYTF | TGTGCCATCAGGAGCCTCCCGGATTCATATGGCTACACCTTC
TRBJ1-2 | TRBV29-1 | NA | NA | CSVLEDGYTF | TGCAGCGTATTGGAGGACGGCTACACCTTC
TRBJ2-3 | TRBV5-1 | NA | NA | CASSTPTTDTQYF | TGCGCCAGCAGCACCCCGACCACAGATACGCAGTATTTT
TRBJ2-3 | TRBV5-1 | NA | NA | CASSSYGPDTQYF | TGCGCCAGCAGCTCCTACGGGCCAGATACGCAGTATTTT
TRBJ2-5 | TRBV11-3 | NA | NA | CASSPQGRQETQYF | TGTGCCAGCAGCCCCCAGGGCCGACAAGAGACCCAGTACTTC
TRBJ1-1 | TRBV11-3 | NA | NA | CASSFPGPNTEAFF | TGTGCCAGCAGCTTTCCAGGGCCGAACACTGAAGCTTTCTTT
TRBJ1-2 | TRBV4-1 | NA | NA | CASSQVGSLDGYTF | TGCGCCAGCAGCCAAGTGGGCAGCCTCGACGGCTACACCTTC
TRBJ2-1 | TRBV9 | NA | NA | CASSVADSSYNEQFF | TGTGCCAGCAGCGTAGCGGACTCCTCCTACAATGAGCAGTTCTTC
TRBJ1-5 | TRBV7-9 | NA | NA | CASSFDGSNQPQHF | TGTGCCAGCAGTTTTGACGGTAGCAATCAGCCCCAGCATTTT
TRBJ1-5 | TRBV28 | NA | NA | CASSFRSNQPQHF | TGTGCCAGCAGTTTCCGTAGCAATCAGCCCCAGCATTTT